The present entry profiles one T cell receptor beta chain with its context. Its antigen remains unidentified. Germline loops: CDR1 MNHNS, CDR2 SASEGT. V was clipped by 2 bases and J by 4 bases, with 2 bases between them. CDR3 length equals 11 residues. The data derive from a study of OX40 agonist ivuxolimab in advanced cancers. Across the whole study: Patients with prior anti-PD-1, anti-PD-L1 or anti-CTLA-4 therapy were eligible; 35% to 50% had some. Study-level results: Some patients without response likewise showed low normalized clonal expansion.

Sampling of blood occurred at baseline, cycle 4 day 1, and cycle 7 day 1. Generated by immunoSEQ multiplex PCR, the TCRdb table keeps only in-frame clones and is missing some. Of roughly 70,000 clones listed, roughly 87% were seen once; the top ten hold over 3%. The chain has TRBV6-1 and TRBJ2-5; D is unclear. The sequence came from an adult with an advanced solid tumor such as melanoma, head and neck, liver or kidney cancer. This specimen was CD4+ or CD8+ T cells sorted from blood, taken in a trial of the OX40 agonist ivuxolimab. The CDR3 region is CASSELETQYF. CDR3 nucleotides: TGTGCCAGCAGTGAATTAGAGACCCAGTACTTC.